Each of the 5 T cell receptor beta chains below was sequenced from the same sample in a study of T cell changes during pregnancy in multiple sclerosis. TCRdb's copy holds only in-frame clones and misses some; the assay was immunoSEQ multiplex PCR. The sample yields 130,000 or so clones, about 95% seen once. The input for sequencing was peripheral blood, taken after pregnancy. The receptors stem from a female donor with multiple sclerosis, enrolled in a pregnancy study.

The rearrangement joins TRBV23-1 to TRBJ1-1; a possible D gene is TRBD1 (6 bases). TRBV23-1 is an open reading frame whose function is uncertain. This CDR3 contains 10 residues. V lost 7 bases, J lost 11 bases, and 11 bases lay in between. The CDR3 region has the DNA TGCGCCAGCATACAGGGTTTGGCTTTCTTT. This codes for CASIQGLAFF.

This chain links TRBV7-2 with TRBJ1-2; D may be TRBD1 (6 bases). The CDR3 is 14 amino acids. Germline values: CDR1 SGHTA, CDR2 FQGNSA. Trimming removed 4 bases at V and 4 bases at J, with 13 bases between. As DNA, the CDR3 is TGTGCCAGCAGCTCATCCAGGGGTAGCTATGGCTACACCTTC. Translated, it gives CASSSSRGSYGYTF.

V usage is TRBV9 and J usage is TRBJ2-6, with D perhaps TRBD2 (5 bases). Germline lookup yields CDR1 SGDLS and CDR2 YYNGEE. Trimming removed 0 bases at V and 0 bases at J, with 13 bases between. This CDR3 has 18 residues. The DNA of the CDR3 is TGTGCCAGCAGCGTAGTGGTGGGGAGAGCCTCTGGGGCCAACGTCCTGACTTTC. This translates into CASSVVVGRASGANVLTF.

The V and J genes are TRBV4-2 and TRBJ2-7; possibly TRBD2 for D (6 bases). The germline CDR1 and CDR2 sequences are LGHNA and YNFKEQ. Trimming removed 3 bases from V and 3 bases from J, with 12 bases in between. This CDR3 has 14 amino acids. The CDR3 protein is CASSHAVGGYEQYF. The CDR3 region has the DNA TGTGCCAGCAGCCACGCTGTGGGAGGCTACGAGCAGTACTTC.

The chain couples TRBV7-3 to TRBJ2-1, with TRBD1 as a possible D gene (5 bases). The CDR3 runs 14 residues. Trimming removed 5 bases from V and 5 bases from J, with 13 bases in between. Germline lookup yields CDR1 SGHTA and CDR2 FQGTGA. CDR3 sequence reads: CASSPIDSNNEQFF. CDR3 nucleotides: TGTGCCAGCAGCCCAATCGACAGCAACAATGAGCAGTTCTTC. Complete variable domain (other parts from reference TRBV7-3 and TRBJ2-1): GAGVSQTPSNKVTEKGKYVELRCDPISGHTALYWYRQSLGQGPEFLIYFQGTGAADDSGLPNDRFFAVRPEGSVSTLKIQRTERGDSAVYLCASSPIDSNNEQFFGPGTRLTVL.